These T cell receptor beta chains were read from a single sample in a study of blood T cell repertoires in COVID-19. Clones were read by immunoSEQ multiplex PCR, and TCRdb kept only the in-frame ones, dropping some. The sample lists 250,000 to 300,000 clones, approximately 89% occurring once. Sequencing was done on a sample of peripheral blood. The source of these receptors is a woman aged 25 to 45 who had recovered from COVID-19. Both conserved end residues are part of each CDR3. A D gene is named only where the DNA matches it firmly. For some rows the clone size is stated as once, few or many, or as a class when expanded; others skip it.

clone size,D gene,V gene,J gene,CDR3 protein,CDR3 DNA
NA,TRBD1,TRBV19,TRBJ2-7,CASKLQGPGSYEQYF,TGTGCCAGTAAATTACAGGGGCCGGGGTCCTACGAGCAGTACTTC
NA,TRBD1,TRBV5-4,TRBJ2-5,CASSFDRGQETQYF,TGTGCCAGCAGCTTCGACAGGGGCCAAGAGACCCAGTACTTC
NA,NA,TRBV5-1,TRBJ2-7,CASSLVALAGGEQYF,TGCGCCAGCAGCTTGGTCGCCCTAGCAGGTGGCGAGCAGTACTTC
NA,TRBD1,TRBV27,TRBJ1-2,CASSPGDRAKGYTF,TGTGCCAGCAGTCCCGGGGACAGGGCGAAAGGCTACACCTTC
NA,NA,TRBV19,TRBJ1-1,CASSIDRKSAFF,TGTGCCAGTAGTATTGACAGAAAGAGCGCTTTCTTT
NA,TRBD1,TRBV6-2/TRBV6-3,TRBJ1-5,CASSPTGQGNQPQHF,TGTGCCAGCAGCCCCACCGGACAGGGGAACCAGCCCCAGCATTTT
NA,NA,TRBV27,TRBJ1-5,CASSLSIPGGGQPQHF,TGTGCCAGCAGTTTATCTATTCCCGGCGGGGGTCAGCCCCAGCATTTT
NA,NA,TRBV19,TRBJ2-7,CASSIAPRGEQYF,TGTGCCAGTAGTATAGCCCCTCGCGGTGAGCAGTACTTC
NA,NA,TRBV5-1,TRBJ1-2,CASSLGGGYGYTF,TGCGCCAGCAGCTTGGGGGGAGGCTATGGCTACACCTTC
NA,TRBD1,TRBV6-5,TRBJ1-3,CASSRQGLGNTIYF,TGTGCCAGCAGCCGACAGGGTCTCGGAAACACCATATATTTT
once,NA,TRBV2,TRBJ2-7,CASSEEGELYEQYF,TGTGCCAGCAGTGAGGAGGGAGAACTCTACGAGCAGTACTTC
NA,NA,TRBV6-2/TRBV6-3,TRBJ1-6,CASSHNRGGSYNSPLHF,TGTGCCAGCAGCCATAACCGGGGAGGCTCCTATAATTCACCCCTCCACTTT
NA,NA,TRBV4-3,TRBJ2-4,CASSQDPPAGAKNIQYF,TGCGCCAGCAGCCAAGATCCCCCAGCAGGAGCCAAAAACATTCAGTACTTC
NA,NA,TRBV5-1,TRBJ2-7,CASSLGTGIYEQYF,TGCGCCAGCAGCTTGGGTACAGGGATCTACGAGCAGTACTTC
NA,TRBD1,TRBV19,TRBJ2-5,CASSMVDRGQETQYF,TGTGCGAGTTCGATGGTCGACAGGGGCCAAGAGACCCAGTACTTC
NA,NA,TRBV28,TRBJ1-5,CASSLWIIGQPQHF,TGTGCCAGCAGTTTATGGATTATCGGTCAGCCCCAGCATTTT
NA,TRBD2,TRBV4-3,TRBJ2-2,CASSQNPSLLAENTGELFF,TGCGCCAGCAGCCAGAACCCCTCCCTACTAGCGGAAAACACCGGGGAGCTGTTTTTT
once,NA,TRBV6-5,TRBJ2-5,CAARTAQETQYF,TGTGCCGCTAGGACAGCACAAGAGACCCAGTACTTC
NA,TRBD1,TRBV6-6,TRBJ2-7,CASSYLGQSSYEQYF,TGTGCCAGCAGTTACCTGGGACAGAGCTCCTACGAGCAGTACTTC
once,NA,TRBV5-1,TRBJ2-4,CASRDNPKNIQYF,TGCGCCAGCAGGGACAATCCCAAAAACATTCAGTACTTC
NA,TRBD1,TRBV7-2,TRBJ1-1,CASRRRGLAEAFF,TGTGCCAGCAGACGCAGGGGGCTTGCTGAAGCTTTCTTT
NA,TRBD1,TRBV4-2,TRBJ2-3,CASSQGGQNTDTQYF,TGTGCCAGCAGCCAAGGGGGACAGAACACAGATACGCAGTATTTT
many,NA,TRBV6-5,TRBJ2-3,CASSGSYDTQYF,TGTGCCAGCAGCGGGTCCTACGATACGCAGTATTTT
few,NA,TRBV12-3/TRBV12-4,TRBJ2-5,CASSFGRQETQYF,TGTGCCAGCAGTTTTGGCAGGCAAGAGACCCAGTACTTC
NA,NA,TRBV5-1,TRBJ2-5,CASKQETYQETQYF,TGCGCCAGCAAACAGGAAACGTACCAAGAGACCCAGTACTTC
NA,TRBD1,TRBV28,TRBJ1-1,CASRYTGGMTEAFF,TGTGCCAGCAGGTACACAGGGGGTATGACTGAAGCTTTCTTT
NA,NA,TRBV2,TRBJ1-5,CASSQQTNQPQHF,TGTGCCAGCAGTCAACAGACCAATCAGCCCCAGCATTTT
NA,NA,TRBV12-3/TRBV12-4,TRBJ1-1,CASSWREATEAFF,TGTGCCAGCAGTTGGAGGGAAGCCACTGAAGCTTTCTTT
NA,NA,TRBV28,TRBJ1-2,CASSLWGDGYTF,TGTGCCAGCAGTTTGTGGGGAGATGGCTACACCTTC
NA,NA,TRBV13,TRBJ2-7,CASSLGRGDSYEQYF,TGTGCCAGCAGCTTAGGTAGAGGCGACTCCTACGAGCAGTACTTC
NA,NA,TRBV20-1,TRBJ1-1,CSASGGGGTHGTEAFF,TGCAGTGCTAGTGGAGGCGGTGGCACTCACGGGACTGAAGCTTTCTTT
NA,NA,TRBV6-6,TRBJ1-4,CASSYRTDNEKLFF,TGTGCCAGCAGTTATCGGACAGATAATGAAAAACTGTTTTTT
NA,NA,TRBV4-3,TRBJ1-1,CASSWGANTEAFF,TGCGCCAGCAGCTGGGGAGCGAACACTGAAGCTTTCTTT
NA,TRBD1,TRBV13,TRBJ1-3,CASSLRDRGYGGGNTIYF,TGTGCCAGCAGCTTACGGGACAGGGGGTACGGTGGTGGAAACACCATATATTTT
NA,NA,TRBV3-1/TRBV3-2,TRBJ2-7,CASSLSDRQGEQYF,TGTGCCAGCAGCTTGAGCGACCGGCAGGGAGAGCAGTACTTC
NA,NA,TRBV5-1,TRBJ2-5,CASSLGVRARALQETQYF,TGCGCCAGCAGCTTGGGGGTCAGGGCCAGGGCCCTCCAAGAGACCCAGTACTTC